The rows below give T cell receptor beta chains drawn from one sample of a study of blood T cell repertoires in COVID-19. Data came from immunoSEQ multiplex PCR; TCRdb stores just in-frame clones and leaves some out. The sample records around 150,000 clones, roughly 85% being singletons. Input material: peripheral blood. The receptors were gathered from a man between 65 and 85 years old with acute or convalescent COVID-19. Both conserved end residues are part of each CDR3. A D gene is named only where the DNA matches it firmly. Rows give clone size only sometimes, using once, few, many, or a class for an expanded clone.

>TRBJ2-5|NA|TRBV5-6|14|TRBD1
TGTGCCAGCAGCCAGACAGGGGGTAAAGGGACCCAGTACTTC
CASSQTGGKGTQYF
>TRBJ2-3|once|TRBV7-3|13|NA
TGTGCCAGCAGCTTAATGGCAACAGATACGCAGTATTTT
CASSLMATDTQYF
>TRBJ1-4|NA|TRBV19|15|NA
TGTGCCAGTAGCTTTTCGCGGGGGGGGAGTGAAAAACTGTTTTTT
CASSFSRGGSEKLFF
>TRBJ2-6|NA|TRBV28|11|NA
TGTGCCAGCAGTCAACTCGACGTCCTGACTTTC
CASSQLDVLTF
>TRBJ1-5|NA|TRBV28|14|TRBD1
TGTGCCAGCAGCCCAGGGGGGAGCAATCAGCCCCAGCATTTT
CASSPGGSNQPQHF
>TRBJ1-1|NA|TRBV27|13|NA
TGTGCCAGCAGGCAGACTCAGAACACTGAAGCTTTCTTT
CASRQTQNTEAFF
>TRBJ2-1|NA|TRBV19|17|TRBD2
TGTGCCAGTAGTACGTGGGAGGGCCATTTATCCTACAATGAGCAGTTCTTC
CASSTWEGHLSYNEQFF
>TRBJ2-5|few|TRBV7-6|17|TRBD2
TGTGCCAGCAGCCCAAAGGGACTAGCGGGAGTCGGGGAGACCCAGTACTTC
CASSPKGLAGVGETQYF
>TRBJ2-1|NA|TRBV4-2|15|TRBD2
TGTGCCAGCAGACGCACTAGCGACACCAAAGAGGAGCAGTTCTTC
CASRRTSDTKEEQFF
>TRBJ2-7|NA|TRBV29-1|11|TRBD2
TGCAGCGTTGTCGGACTAGGGGAGCAGTACTTC
CSVVGLGEQYF
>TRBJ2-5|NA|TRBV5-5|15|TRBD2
TGTGCCAGCAGCTTAGTCGCGGGAGTTGCGGAGACCCAGTACTTC
CASSLVAGVAETQYF
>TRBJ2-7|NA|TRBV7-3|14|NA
TGTGCCAGCAGCTTAACTAGCGGAACCTACGAGCAGTACTTC
CASSLTSGTYEQYF
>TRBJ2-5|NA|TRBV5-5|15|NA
TGTGCCAGCAGCTTGACAGGACAGGGAGGGGAGACCCAGTACTTC
CASSLTGQGGETQYF
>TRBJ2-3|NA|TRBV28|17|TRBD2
TGTGCCAGCAGTTTATCGCTACTAGCGGGATCTGCAGATACGCAGTATTTT
CASSLSLLAGSADTQYF
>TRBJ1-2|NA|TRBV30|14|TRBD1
TGTGCCCGGTCCTCGCTAGGGGGCGGCTATGGCTACACCTTC
CARSSLGGGYGYTF
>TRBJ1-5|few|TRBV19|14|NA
TGTGCCAGTAGTATCATCCAGGAGGGTCAGCCCCAGCATTTT
CASSIIQEGQPQHF
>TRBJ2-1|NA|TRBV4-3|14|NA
TGCGCCAGCAGCCAAGTTACATCGGGGAATGAGCAGTTCTTC
CASSQVTSGNEQFF
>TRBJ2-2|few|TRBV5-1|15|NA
TGCGCCAGCAGCTTGGAGGGGGCGAACACCGGGGAGCTGTTTTTT
CASSLEGANTGELFF
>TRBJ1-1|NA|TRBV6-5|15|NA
TGTGCCAGCAGTTGGGGAGGGGTCTTGAACACTGAAGCTTTCTTT
CASSWGGVLNTEAFF
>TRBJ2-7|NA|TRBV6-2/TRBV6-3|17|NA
TGTGCCAGCAGTTACGGGGATCCAGGGGGGTACTCCTACGAGCAGTACTTC
CASSYGDPGGYSYEQYF
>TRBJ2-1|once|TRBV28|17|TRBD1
TGTGCCAGCAGTTCCCCCGGACTCCGGGACAGGGGTAATGAGCAGTTCTTC
CASSSPGLRDRGNEQFF
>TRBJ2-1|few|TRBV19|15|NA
TGTGCCAGTAGTACGGGCCGGGATAATTACAATGAGCAGTTCTTC
CASSTGRDNYNEQFF
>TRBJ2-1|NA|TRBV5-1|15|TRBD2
TGCGCCAGCAGCTTGGTAGCGGGAGGTTACAATGAGCAGTTCTTC
CASSLVAGGYNEQFF
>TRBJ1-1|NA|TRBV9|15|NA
TGTGCCAGCAGCGTAGTGGCGGCGGCAGTCACTGAAGCTTTCTTT
CASSVVAAAVTEAFF
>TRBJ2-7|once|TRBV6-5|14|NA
TGTGCCAGCAGGTCAACCGGGGGCTCCTACGAGCAGTACTTC
CASRSTGGSYEQYF
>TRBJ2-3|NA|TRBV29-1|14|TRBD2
TGCAGCGTTGAACCTAGCGGGAGCGCAGATACGCAGTATTTT
CSVEPSGSADTQYF
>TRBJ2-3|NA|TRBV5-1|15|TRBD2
TGCGCCAGCAGGGATGCTAGCGGGAACACAGATACGCAGTATTTT
CASRDASGNTDTQYF
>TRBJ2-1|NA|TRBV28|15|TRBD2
TGTGCCAGCAGTTTCAGCGGGAGGGCGCGATCTGAGCAGTTCTTC
CASSFSGRARSEQFF
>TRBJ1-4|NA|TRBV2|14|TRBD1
TGTGCCAGCAGTGGGACAGGGGGCATCGAAAAACTGTTTTTT
CASSGTGGIEKLFF
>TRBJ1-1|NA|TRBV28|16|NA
TGTGCCAGCAGTTTATACCCCTTAGGGGAGAACACTGAAGCTTTCTTT
CASSLYPLGENTEAFF
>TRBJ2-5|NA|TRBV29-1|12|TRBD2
TGCAGCGTTGCCGGGAGGGGGGGGGCCCAGTACTTC
CSVAGRGGAQYF
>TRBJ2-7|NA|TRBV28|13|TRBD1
TGTGCCAGCGGGGGACAGGCACCCTACGAGCAGTACTTC
CASGGQAPYEQYF
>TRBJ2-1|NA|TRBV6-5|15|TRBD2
TGTGCCAGCAGAACTCTAGCGGGAGGGCTAGGCGAGCAGTTCTTC
CASRTLAGGLGEQFF
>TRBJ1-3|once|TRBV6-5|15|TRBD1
TGTGCCAGCAGTCCCACCGACAGGGCGCGAAACACCATATATTTT
CASSPTDRARNTIYF
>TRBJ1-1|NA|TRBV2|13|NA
TGTGCCAGCAGAATGAGGGAGAACACTGAAGCTTTCTTT
CASRMRENTEAFF
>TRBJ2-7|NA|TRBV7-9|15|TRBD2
TGTGCCAGCAGCTTAGCGGCGGGAGGGTACTACGAGCAGTACTTC
CASSLAAGGYYEQYF
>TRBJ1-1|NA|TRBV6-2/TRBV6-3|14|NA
TGTGCCAGCAGTTACACAGGGTGGAACACTGAAGCTTTCTTT
CASSYTGWNTEAFF
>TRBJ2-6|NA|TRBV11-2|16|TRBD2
TGTGCCAGCAGCCTTCGGGGGGGCGCTGGGGCCAACGTCCTGACTTTC
CASSLRGGAGANVLTF
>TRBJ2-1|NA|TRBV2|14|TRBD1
TGTGCCAGCATAGACAGGGGCAACTACAATGAGCAGTTCTTC
CASIDRGNYNEQFF
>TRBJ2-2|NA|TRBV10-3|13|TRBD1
TGTGCCATCACCCAGGGGGACACCGGGGAGCTGTTTTTT
CAITQGDTGELFF
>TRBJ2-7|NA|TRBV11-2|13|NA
TGTGCCAGCAGCTACAGGAGCTCCTACGAGCAGTACTTC
CASSYRSSYEQYF
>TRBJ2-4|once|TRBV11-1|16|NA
TGTGCCAGCAGCTTGGCGGGCCGGGCTGCCAAAAACATTCAGTACTTC
CASSLAGRAAKNIQYF
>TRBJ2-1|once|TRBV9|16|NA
TGTGCCAGCAGCGTAGGGGGGCTAGCTTCCTACAATGAGCAGTTCTTC
CASSVGGLASYNEQFF
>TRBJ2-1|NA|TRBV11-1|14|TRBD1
TGTGCCAGCAGCTTAGAGGGGACAGACAATGAGCAGTTCTTC
CASSLEGTDNEQFF
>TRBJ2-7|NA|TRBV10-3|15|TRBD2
TGTGCCATCAGCATGGCGGTAGCGGGAGCCTACGAGCAGTACTTC
CAISMAVAGAYEQYF
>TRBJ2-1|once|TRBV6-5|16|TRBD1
TGTGCCAGCAGTTATTGGGACAGGGGTCGGGGCAATGAGCAGTTCTTC
CASSYWDRGRGNEQFF
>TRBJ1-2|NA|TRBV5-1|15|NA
TGCGCCAGCAGCATAACGGACGGAGGCCTCTATGGCTACACCTTC
CASSITDGGLYGYTF
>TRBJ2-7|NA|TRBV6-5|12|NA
TGTGCCAGCACGGGAACTCTGCACGAGCAGTACTTC
CASTGTLHEQYF
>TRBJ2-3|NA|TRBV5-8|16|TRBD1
TGTGCCAGCAGCTTTCGGACAGGGGCTAGCACAGATACGCAGTATTTT
CASSFRTGASTDTQYF
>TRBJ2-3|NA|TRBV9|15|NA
TGTGCCAGCAGCGCCGGTCCACCGGGGGCAGATACGCAGTATTTT
CASSAGPPGADTQYF
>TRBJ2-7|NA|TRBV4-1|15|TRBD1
TGCGCCAGCAGCCCTTGGACAGGGAGATCCTACGAGCAGTACTTC
CASSPWTGRSYEQYF
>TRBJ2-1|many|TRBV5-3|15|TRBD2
TGTGCCAGAAGCCCTGGGACTAGCGGGAACAATGAGCAGTTCTTC
CARSPGTSGNNEQFF
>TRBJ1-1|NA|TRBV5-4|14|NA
TGTGCCAGCAGCTTGGAACGGGGGGACACTGAAGCTTTCTTT
CASSLERGDTEAFF